The clone carrying this T cell receptor (beta chain) occurred once. This entry belongs to a study of blood T cell repertoires in COVID-19. Across the study: The samples span acute and convalescent COVID-19 from the United States, Italy and Spain. PBMCs, B-cell-depleted T cells, or T cells were the source of the cDNA or gDNA that made up the material.

This CDR3 contains 19 residues. V lost 2 bases and J lost 1; bases outside the gene matches: 8. CDR1 SGHAT and CDR2 FQNNGV come from the germline V gene. Clones were sequenced by immunoSEQ multiplex PCR, and TCRdb holds only the in-frame ones, with some missing. Of around 240,000 clones in the sample, approximately 84% were seen once. This chain connects TRBV11-2 to TRBJ1-6; TRBD1 matches at 10 bases. Specimen: peripheral blood. This clonotype was obtained from an elderly woman with acute or convalescent COVID-19. CDR3 amino acids: CASSLKSGQGVSYNSPLHF. The CDR3 bases are TGTGCCAGCAGCTTAAAGAGCGGACAGGGGGTATCCTATAATTCACCCCTCCACTTT.